This T cell receptor (beta chain) was sequenced in a study of CD4 T cells in relation to SARS-CoV-2 and coronaviruses. About the study: The negative reference was HIV-1 Nef peptide pool or peptide-free culture.

The unexposed donors gave CD4+ T cells in about 2010-2019, prior to COVID-19. CD4+ T cells were isolated from the cells after 10 days of culture. Germline assignment: CDR1 MNHEY and CDR2 SMNVEV (reference sequence). The CDR3 length is 14 residues. V trimming: 5 bases; J trimming: 4 bases; junction bases outside the gene matches: 3. On this clone itself: The antigen is unknown.

The table came from immunoSEQ multiplex PCR; TCRdb's copy has only in-frame clones and leaves some out. The sample comprises 20,000 or so clones, about 80% of which are singletons, and roughly 14% rests with the top ten. The chain combines TRBV27 with TRBJ2-7, with 12 bases that match TRBD2. The clonotype comes from a human donor in good health. The sequenced material came from CD4+ T cells from PBMCs, cultured in vitro. CDR3 amino acids: CASSRLAGVYEQYF. The CDR3 bases are TGTGCCAGCAGTCGACTAGCGGGAGTTTACGAGCAGTACTTC.